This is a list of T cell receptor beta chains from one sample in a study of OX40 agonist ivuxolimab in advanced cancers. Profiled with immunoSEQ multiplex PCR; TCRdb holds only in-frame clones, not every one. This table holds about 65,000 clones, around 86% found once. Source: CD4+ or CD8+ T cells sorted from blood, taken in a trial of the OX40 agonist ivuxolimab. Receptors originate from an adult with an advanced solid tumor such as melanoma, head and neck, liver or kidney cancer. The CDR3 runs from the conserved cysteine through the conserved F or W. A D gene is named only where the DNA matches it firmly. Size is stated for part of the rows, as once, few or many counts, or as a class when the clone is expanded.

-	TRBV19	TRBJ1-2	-	CASSSNRAPVDYGYTF	TGTGCCAGTAGTTCAAACCGGGCCCCGGTGGACTATGGCTACACCTTC
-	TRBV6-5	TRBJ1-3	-	CASSYATSNSGNTIYF	TGTGCCAGCAGTTACGCGACATCCAACTCTGGAAACACCATATATTTT
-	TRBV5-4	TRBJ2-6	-	CASSFDWRVGASGANVLTF	TGTGCCAGCAGCTTCGACTGGCGGGTCGGAGCCTCTGGGGCCAACGTCCTGACTTTC
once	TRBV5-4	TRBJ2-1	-	CASSQTGQYNEQFF	TGTGCCAGCAGCCAAACCGGACAGTACAATGAGCAGTTCTTC
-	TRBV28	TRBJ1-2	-	CASRGAGTINYGYTF	TGTGCCAGCAGGGGGGCCGGGACAATTAACTATGGCTACACCTTC
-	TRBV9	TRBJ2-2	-	CASSVGQGELFF	TGTGCCAGCAGCGTAGGACAGGGGGAGCTGTTTTTT
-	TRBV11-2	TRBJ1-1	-	CASSQQENTEAFF	TGTGCCAGCAGCCAACAAGAGAATACTGAAGCTTTCTTT
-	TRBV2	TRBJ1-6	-	CASSRREASSYNSPLHF	TGTGCCAGCAGTAGGCGGGAGGCGAGCTCCTATAATTCACCCCTCCACTTT
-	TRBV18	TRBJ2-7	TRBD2	CASSLGTSGGTGSYEQYF	TGTGCCAGCTCGCTCGGGACTAGCGGGGGGACGGGATCCTACGAGCAGTACTTC
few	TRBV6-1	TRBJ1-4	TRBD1	CASITGGTGEKLFF	TGTGCCAGCATCACAGGGGGGACGGGTGAAAAACTGTTTTTT
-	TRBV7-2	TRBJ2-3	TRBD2	CASTRLEGLAGIDTQYF	TGTGCCAGCACCAGACTCGAGGGACTAGCGGGGATAGATACGCAGTATTTT
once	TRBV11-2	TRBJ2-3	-	CASSLGGTDTQYF	TGTGCCAGCAGCTTAGGGGGCACAGATACGCAGTATTTT
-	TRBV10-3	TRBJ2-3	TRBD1	CAIQTGPTDTQYF	TGTGCCATACAGACAGGGCCCACAGATACGCAGTATTTT
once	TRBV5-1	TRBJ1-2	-	CASSLADGKTHGYTF	TGCGCCAGCAGCTTGGCCGATGGGAAAACTCATGGCTACACCTTC
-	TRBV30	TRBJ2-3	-	CAGTTTDTQYF	TGTGCCGGGACCACCACAGATACGCAGTATTTT
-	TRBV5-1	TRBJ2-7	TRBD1	CASSQPGTGSSYSYEQYF	TGCGCCAGCAGCCAACCCGGGACAGGGTCCTCGTACTCCTACGAGCAGTACTTC
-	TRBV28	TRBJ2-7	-	CASSLQSYEQYF	TGTGCCAGCAGTTTACAGAGCTACGAGCAGTACTTC
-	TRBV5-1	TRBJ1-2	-	CASSALQGPRDGYTF	TGCGCCAGCAGCGCCTTACAGGGCCCCCGGGACGGCTACACCTTC
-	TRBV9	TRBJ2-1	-	CASSRSGLPNEQFF	TGTGCCAGCAGCAGATCTGGACTTCCCAATGAGCAGTTCTTC
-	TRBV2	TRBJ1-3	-	CASSNNGNTIYF	TGTGCCAGCAGTAATAATGGAAACACCATATATTTT
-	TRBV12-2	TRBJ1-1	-	CASRFSGVGTEAFF	TGTGCAAGTCGCTTCTCAGGGGTTGGCACTGAAGCTTTCTTT
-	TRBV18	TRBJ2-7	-	CASSPGGGPPPYEQYF	TGTGCCAGCTCACCTGGGGGGGGGCCTCCCCCCTACGAGCAGTACTTC
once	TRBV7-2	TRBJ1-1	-	CASSYLLPGFGEAFF	TGTGCCAGCAGCTACCTGCTCCCCGGTTTTGGTGAAGCTTTCTTT
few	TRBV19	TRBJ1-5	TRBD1	CASSPFTGGQGAIQPQHF	TGTGCCAGTAGTCCCTTCACTGGGGGACAGGGGGCGATTCAGCCCCAGCATTTT
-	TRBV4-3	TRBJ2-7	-	CASSQDGEVYEQYF	TGCGCCAGCAGCCAAGATGGGGAAGTCTACGAGCAGTACTTC
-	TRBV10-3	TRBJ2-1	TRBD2	CAISEKGGAQWEQFF	TGTGCCATCAGTGAGAAGGGAGGGGCGCAATGGGAGCAGTTCTTC
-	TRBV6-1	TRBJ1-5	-	CASSTISNQPQHF	TGTGCCAGCAGCACCATAAGCAATCAGCCCCAGCATTTT
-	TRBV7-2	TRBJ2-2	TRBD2	CASSLFRLAGGPSTGELFF	TGTGCCAGCAGCTTGTTCCGACTAGCGGGGGGGCCCAGCACCGGGGAGCTGTTTTTT
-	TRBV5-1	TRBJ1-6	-	CASSLDRVSSPLHF	TGCGCCAGCAGCTTGGATCGGGTTTCTTCACCCCTCCACTTT
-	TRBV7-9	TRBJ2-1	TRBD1	CASSLLTGTGQFF	TGTGCCAGCAGCTTACTGACCGGGACAGGACAGTTCTTC
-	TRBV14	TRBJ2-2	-	CASSQVMVRGAGELFF	TGTGCCAGCAGCCAAGTTATGGTTCGAGGGGCCGGGGAGCTGTTTTTT
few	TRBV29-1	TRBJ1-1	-	CSVDSGTNTEAFF	TGCAGCGTTGATTCGGGGACGAACACTGAAGCTTTCTTT
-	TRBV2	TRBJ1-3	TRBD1	CASSGTGLGGNTIYF	TGTGCCAGCAGCGGGACAGGGCTAGGAGGAAACACCATATATTTT
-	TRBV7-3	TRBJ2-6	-	CASSFGPGRISGANVLTF	TGTGCCAGCAGCTTTGGCCCGGGACGGATATCTGGGGCCAACGTCCTGACTTTC
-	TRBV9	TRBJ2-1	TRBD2	CASSPLGTSGSLEQFF	TGTGCCAGCAGCCCCCTCGGGACTAGCGGGAGTCTTGAGCAGTTCTTC
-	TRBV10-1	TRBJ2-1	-	CATKPNYAGNEQFF	TGCGCCACCAAACCCAATTATGCCGGCAATGAGCAGTTCTTC
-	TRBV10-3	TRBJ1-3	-	CAISSDLSGNTIYF	TGTGCCATCAGTTCGGACCTCTCTGGAAACACCATATATTTT
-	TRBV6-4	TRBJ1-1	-	CASSAGYEAFF	TGTGCCAGCAGCGCGGGGTATGAAGCTTTCTTT
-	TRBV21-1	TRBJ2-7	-	CASPPSGGESYEQYF	TGTGCCAGCCCGCCCAGTGGGGGGGAGTCCTACGAGCAGTACTTC
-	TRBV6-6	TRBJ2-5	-	CASSRDALTQYF	TGTGCCAGCAGCAGGGACGCGCTAACTCAGTACTTC
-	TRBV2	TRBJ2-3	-	CASGFGPWTQYF	TGTGCCAGCGGGTTCGGCCCGTGGACGCAGTATTTT
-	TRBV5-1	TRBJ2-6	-	CATGPDPNVLTF	TGCGCCACCGGGCCCGACCCCAACGTCCTGACTTTC
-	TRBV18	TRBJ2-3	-	CASSPSSGSRDTQYF	TGTGCCAGCTCACCCAGCTCAGGGTCCCGGGATACGCAGTATTTT
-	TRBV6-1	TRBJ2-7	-	CASSANRDGSYEQYF	TGTGCCAGCAGTGCTAACAGGGATGGGTCCTACGAGCAGTACTTC
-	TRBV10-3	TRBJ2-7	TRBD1	CAISAGTDEQYF	TGTGCCATCAGTGCGGGGACAGACGAGCAGTACTTC
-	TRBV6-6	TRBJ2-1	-	CASSEEGLDEQFF	TGTGCCAGCAGCGAGGAGGGGCTTGACGAGCAGTTCTTC
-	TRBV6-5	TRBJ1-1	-	CASSQSTANTEAFF	TGTGCCAGCAGTCAGTCGACAGCGAACACTGAAGCTTTCTTT
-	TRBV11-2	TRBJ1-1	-	CASSLMGHRGFF	TGTGCCAGCAGCTTAATGGGTCATAGGGGTTTCTTT
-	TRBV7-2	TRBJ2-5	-	CASSLSWALSGETQYF	TGTGCCAGCAGCTTATCATGGGCCCTCTCCGGGGAGACCCAGTACTTC
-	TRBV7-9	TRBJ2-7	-	CASSLDRFSYEQYF	TGTGCCAGCAGCCTTGACAGGTTTTCCTACGAGCAGTACTTC
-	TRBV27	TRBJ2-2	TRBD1	CASSLQGGGGELFF	TGTGCCAGCAGCCTCCAAGGGGGCGGCGGGGAGCTGTTTTTT
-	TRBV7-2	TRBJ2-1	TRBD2	CASSLYRLAGYNEQFF	TGTGCCAGCAGCTTATATCGTCTAGCGGGGTACAATGAGCAGTTCTTC
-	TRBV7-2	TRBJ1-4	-	CASSSGGKLFF	TGTGCCAGCAGCTCGGGGGGAAAACTGTTTTTT
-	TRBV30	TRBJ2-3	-	CAATRGTQYF	TGTGCTGCTACTAGAGGTACGCAGTATTTT
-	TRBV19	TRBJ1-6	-	CASSLGAASPLHF	TGTGCCAGTAGTCTTGGAGCCGCTTCACCCCTCCACTTT
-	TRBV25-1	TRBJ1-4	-	CASSESLGRAEKLFF	TGTGCCAGCAGTGAATCGCTGGGGAGGGCTGAAAAACTGTTTTTT
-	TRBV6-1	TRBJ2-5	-	CASSVIVDSQETQYF	TGTGCCAGCAGTGTTATTGTTGACAGCCAAGAGACCCAGTACTTC
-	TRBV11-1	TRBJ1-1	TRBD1	CASSQTRGGNTEAFF	TGTGCCAGCAGCCAAACCAGGGGGGGGAACACTGAAGCTTTCTTT
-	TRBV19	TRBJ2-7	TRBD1	CASSPRLRQGGYEQYF	TGTGCCAGTAGTCCACGATTGAGACAGGGGGGCTACGAGCAGTACTTC
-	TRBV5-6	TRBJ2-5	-	CASSRKKTGPWETQYF	TGTGCCAGCAGCCGAAAGAAGACAGGTCCGTGGGAGACCCAGTACTTC